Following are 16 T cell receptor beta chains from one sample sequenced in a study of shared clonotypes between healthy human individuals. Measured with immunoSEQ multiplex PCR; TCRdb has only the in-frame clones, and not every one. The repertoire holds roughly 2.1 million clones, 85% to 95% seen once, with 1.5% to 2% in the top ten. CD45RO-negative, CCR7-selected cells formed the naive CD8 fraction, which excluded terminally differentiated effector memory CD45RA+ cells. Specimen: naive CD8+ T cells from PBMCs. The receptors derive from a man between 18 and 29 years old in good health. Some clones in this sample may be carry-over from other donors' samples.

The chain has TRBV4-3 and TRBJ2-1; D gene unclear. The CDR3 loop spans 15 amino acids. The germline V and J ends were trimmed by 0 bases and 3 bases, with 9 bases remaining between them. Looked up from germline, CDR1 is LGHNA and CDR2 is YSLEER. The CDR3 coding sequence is TGCGCCAGCAGCCAAGATGAGTTACACTACAATGAGCAGTTCTTC. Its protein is CASSQDELHYNEQFF.

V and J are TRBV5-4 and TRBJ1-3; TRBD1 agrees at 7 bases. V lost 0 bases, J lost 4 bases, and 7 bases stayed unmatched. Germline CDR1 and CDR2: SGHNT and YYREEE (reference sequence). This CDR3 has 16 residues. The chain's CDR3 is CASSLGTTGAGNTIYF. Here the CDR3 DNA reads TGTGCCAGCAGCTTGGGGACAACAGGGGCGGGAAACACCATATATTTT.

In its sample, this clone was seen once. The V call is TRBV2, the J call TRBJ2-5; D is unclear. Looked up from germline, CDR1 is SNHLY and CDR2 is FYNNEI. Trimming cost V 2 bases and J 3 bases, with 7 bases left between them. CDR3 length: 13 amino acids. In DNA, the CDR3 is TGTGCCAGCAGTGAATGGGCGGAAGAGACCCAGTACTTC. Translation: CASSEWAEETQYF.

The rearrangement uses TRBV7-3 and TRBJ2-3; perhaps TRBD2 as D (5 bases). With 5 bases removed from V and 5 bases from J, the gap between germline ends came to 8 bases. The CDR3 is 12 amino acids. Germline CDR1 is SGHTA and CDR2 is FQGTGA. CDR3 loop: CASSREGDTQYF. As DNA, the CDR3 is TGTGCCAGCAGCCGCGAGGGAGATACGCAGTATTTT.

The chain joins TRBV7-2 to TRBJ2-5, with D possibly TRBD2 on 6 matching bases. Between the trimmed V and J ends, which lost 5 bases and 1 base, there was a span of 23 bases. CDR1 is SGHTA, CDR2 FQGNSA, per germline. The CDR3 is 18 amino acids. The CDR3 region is CASSLSGRISYLQETQYF. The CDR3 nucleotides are TGTGCCAGCAGCCTAAGTGGGAGGATCAGCTACCTCCAAGAGACCCAGTACTTC.

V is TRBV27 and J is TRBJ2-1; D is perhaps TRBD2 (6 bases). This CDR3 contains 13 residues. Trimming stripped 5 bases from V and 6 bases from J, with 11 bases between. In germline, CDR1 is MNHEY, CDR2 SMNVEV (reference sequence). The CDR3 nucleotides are TGTGCCAGCAGTCTGACTAGTCCCAATGAGCAGTTCTTC. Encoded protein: CASSLTSPNEQFF.

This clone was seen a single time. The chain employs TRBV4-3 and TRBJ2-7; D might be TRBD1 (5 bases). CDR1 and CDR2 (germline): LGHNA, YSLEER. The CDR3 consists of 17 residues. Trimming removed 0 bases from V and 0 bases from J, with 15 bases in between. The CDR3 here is CASSQDGWGQSSYEQYF. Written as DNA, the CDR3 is TGCGCCAGCAGCCAAGACGGGTGGGGCCAGAGCTCCTACGAGCAGTACTTC.

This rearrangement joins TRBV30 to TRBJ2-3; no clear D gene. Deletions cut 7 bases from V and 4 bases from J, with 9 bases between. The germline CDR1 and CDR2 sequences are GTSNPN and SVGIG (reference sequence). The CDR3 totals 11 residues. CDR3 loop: CAFWLADTQYF. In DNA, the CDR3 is TGTGCCTTTTGGCTAGCAGATACGCAGTATTTT.

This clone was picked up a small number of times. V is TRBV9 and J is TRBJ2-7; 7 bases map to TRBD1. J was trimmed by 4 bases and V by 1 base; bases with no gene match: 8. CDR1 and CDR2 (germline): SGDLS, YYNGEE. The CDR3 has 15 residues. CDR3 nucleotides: TGTGCCAGCAGCGTATCAGGGACAGCGCTGTACGAGCAGTACTTC. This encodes CASSVSGTALYEQYF. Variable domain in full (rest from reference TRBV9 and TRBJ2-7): DSGVTQTPKHLITATGQRVTLRCSPRSGDLSVYWYQQSLDQGLQFLIQYYNGEERAKGNILERFSAQQFPDLHSELNLSSLELGDSALYFCASSVSGTALYEQYFGPGTRLTVT.

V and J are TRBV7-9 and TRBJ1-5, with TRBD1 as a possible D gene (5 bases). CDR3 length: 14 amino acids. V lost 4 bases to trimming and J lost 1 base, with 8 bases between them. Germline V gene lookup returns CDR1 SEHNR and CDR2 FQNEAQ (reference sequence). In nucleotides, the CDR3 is TGTGCCAGCAGCTCGACAGTAAGCAATCAGCCCCAGCATTTT. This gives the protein CASSSTVSNQPQHF.

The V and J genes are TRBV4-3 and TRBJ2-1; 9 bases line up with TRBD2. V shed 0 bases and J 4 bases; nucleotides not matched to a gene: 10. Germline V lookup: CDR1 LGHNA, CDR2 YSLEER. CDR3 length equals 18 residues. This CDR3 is CASSQDLFLAGGYNEQFF. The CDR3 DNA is TGCGCCAGCAGCCAAGATTTATTTTTGGCGGGAGGGTACAATGAGCAGTTCTTC.

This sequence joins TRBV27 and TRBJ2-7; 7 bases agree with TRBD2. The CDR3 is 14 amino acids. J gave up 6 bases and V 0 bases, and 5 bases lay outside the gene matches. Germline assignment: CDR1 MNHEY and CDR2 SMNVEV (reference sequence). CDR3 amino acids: CASSLSGEGFEQYF. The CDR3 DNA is TGTGCCAGCAGTTTATCGGGGGAGGGCTTCGAGCAGTACTTC.

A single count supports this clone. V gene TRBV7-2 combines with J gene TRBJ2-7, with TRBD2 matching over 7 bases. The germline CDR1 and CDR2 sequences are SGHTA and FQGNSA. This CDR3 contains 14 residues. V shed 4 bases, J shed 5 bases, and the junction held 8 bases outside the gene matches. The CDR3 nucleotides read TGTGCCAGCAGCTGGGGGGGAGGGTTTGACGAGCAGTACTTC. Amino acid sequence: CASSWGGGFDEQYF.

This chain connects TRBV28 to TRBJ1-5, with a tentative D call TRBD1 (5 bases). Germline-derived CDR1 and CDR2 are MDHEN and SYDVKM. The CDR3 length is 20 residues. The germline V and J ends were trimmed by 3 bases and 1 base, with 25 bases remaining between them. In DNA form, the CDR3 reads TGTGCCAGCAGTTTCCCCCGCCGGGACCCAAAATCGTTGAGCAATCAGCCCCAGCATTTT. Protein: CASSFPRRDPKSLSNQPQHF. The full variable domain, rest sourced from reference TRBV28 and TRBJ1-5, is DVKVTQSSRYLVKRTGEKVFLECVQDMDHENMFWYRQDPGLGLRLIYFSYDVKMKEKGDIPEGYSVSREKKERFSLILESASTNQTSMYLCASSFPRRDPKSLSNQPQHFGDGTRLSIL.

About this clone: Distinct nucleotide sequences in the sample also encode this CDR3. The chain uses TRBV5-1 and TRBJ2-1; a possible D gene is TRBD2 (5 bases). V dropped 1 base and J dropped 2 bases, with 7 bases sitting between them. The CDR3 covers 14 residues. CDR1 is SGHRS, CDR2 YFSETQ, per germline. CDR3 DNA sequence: TGCGCCAGCAGCTTGCGAGGGACCTACAATGAGCAGTTCTTC. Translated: CASSLRGTYNEQFF.

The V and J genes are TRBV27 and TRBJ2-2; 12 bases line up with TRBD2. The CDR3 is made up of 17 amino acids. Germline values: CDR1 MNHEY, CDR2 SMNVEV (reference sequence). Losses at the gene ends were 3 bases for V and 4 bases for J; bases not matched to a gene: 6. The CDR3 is CASSFVLAGGVTGELFF. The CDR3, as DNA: TGTGCCAGCAGTTTTGTGCTAGCGGGAGGGGTCACCGGGGAGCTGTTTTTT.